Listed below are T cell receptor beta chains from one sample, sequenced in a study of neurological immune-mediated disorders. TCRdb itself ran the 5' RACE reads through MiXCR, one entry per CDR3 protein. In the table there are 66,000 or so distinct CDR3 sequences, 4.5% of which are singletons. Material: PBMCs. The receptors come from a man younger than 45 with multiple sclerosis. The CDR3 runs from the conserved cysteine through the conserved F or W. The D gene is left open where the match is weak. Only some rows state a clone size, as once, few, many or a class for expanded clones.

>TRBV5-6|many|TRBJ2-1|.
CASSPDGRGNEQFF
TGTGCCAGCAGCCCGGACGGACGGGGCAATGAGCAGTTCTTC
>TRBV12-3/TRBV12-4|.|TRBJ1-4|.
CASSPGFKLFF
TGTGCCAGCAGTCCGGGTTTCAAACTGTTTTTT
>TRBV14|many|TRBJ2-6|.
CASSHFSGANVLTF
TGTGCCAGCAGCCATTTCTCTGGGGCCAACGTCCTGACTTTC
>TRBV3-1|.|TRBJ1-5|.
CASSHWGQPQNF
TGTGCCAGCAGCCATTGGGGTCAGCCCCAGAATTTT
>TRBV6-4|few|TRBJ2-1|TRBD1
CASRTNRDSNEQFF
TGTGCCAGCCGAACCAACCGGGACAGCAATGAGCAGTTCTTC
>TRBV27|.|TRBJ2-7|.
CASSWGRGSYEQYF
TGTGCCAGCAGTTGGGGAAGAGGGTCCTACGAGCAGTACTTC
>TRBV12-3/TRBV12-4|many|TRBJ1-3|.
CASSLSRNTIYF
TGTGCCAGCAGTTTAAGCCGGAACACCATATATTTT
>TRBV4-1|many|TRBJ2-7|TRBD1
CASSLRPGQAPLPPYEQYF
TGCGCCAGCAGCCTCCGACCGGGACAGGCGCCGTTGCCTCCCTACGAGCAGTACTTC
>TRBV5-1|few|TRBJ1-1|TRBD1
CASSRIPGGGNTEAFF
TGCGCCAGCAGCCGAATCCCAGGGGGCGGGAACACTGAAGCTTTCTTT
>TRBV7-8|many|TRBJ2-1|TRBD2
CASSLLAGGRNEQFF
TGTGCCAGCAGCTTGTTAGCGGGGGGGCGGAATGAGCAGTTCTTC
>TRBV9|few|TRBJ1-1|.
CASSVAGGGGTEAFF
TGTGCCAGCAGCGTGGCTGGGGGGGGAGGGACTGAAGCTTTCTTT
>TRBV10-2|many|TRBJ1-2|.
CASSESGQILANYGYTF
TGCGCCAGCAGTGAGTCTGGACAGATCTTGGCTAACTATGGCTACACCTTC
>TRBV7-9|many|TRBJ1-1|.
CASSLAQERVAFF
TGTGCCAGCAGCTTAGCCCAAGAGAGAGTAGCTTTCTTT
>TRBV4-1|many|TRBJ2-1|TRBD2
CASSQGTITTPGLAVTEQFF
TGCGCCAGCAGCCAGGGAACCATTACGACCCCGGGACTAGCGGTTACGGAGCAGTTCTTC
>TRBV11-2|few|TRBJ2-7|.
CASSFDRIYEQYF
TGTGCCAGCAGCTTTGATCGAATCTACGAGCAGTACTTC
>TRBV9|many|TRBJ2-3|TRBD1
CASSPRLLIGQGADTQYF
TGTGCCAGCAGCCCGCGACTCCTTATTGGACAGGGGGCAGATACGCAGTATTTT
>TRBV5-6|few|TRBJ1-4|.
CASSLRAEKLFF
TGTGCCAGCAGCTTGAGAGCCGAAAAACTGTTTTTT
>TRBV7-2|many|TRBJ1-1|.
CASSLVKGAEAFF
TGTGCCAGCAGCTTAGTAAAAGGGGCTGAAGCTTTCTTT
>TRBV12-3/TRBV12-4|many|TRBJ1-5|.
CASSLRGKNQPQHF
TGTGCCAGCAGTTTAAGGGGGAAGAATCAGCCCCAGCATTTT
>TRBV5-1|many|TRBJ2-3|TRBD2
CASSSPGRETSTDTQYF
TGCGCCAGCAGCTCTCCCGGGAGGGAGACTAGCACAGATACGCAGTATTTT
>TRBV24-1|many|TRBJ2-2|TRBD1
CATSDLTGGTGELFF
TGTGCCACCAGTGATTTGACAGGGGGCACCGGGGAGCTGTTTTTT
>TRBV20-1|few|TRBJ1-4|TRBD1
CSAETGTGNEKLFF
TGCAGTGCTGAGACCGGGACAGGGAATGAAAAACTGTTTTTT
>TRBV5-1|.|TRBJ2-3|.
CASSLLGGSTDTQYF
TGCGCCAGCAGCTTATTGGGAGGCAGCACAGATACGCAGTATTTT
>TRBV4-1|many|TRBJ1-4|.
CASSLPGATNEKLFF
TGCGCCAGCAGCCTCCCGGGAGCAACTAATGAAAAACTGTTTTTT
>TRBV4-1|many|TRBJ2-4|.
CASSPVATKNIQYF
TGCGCCAGCAGCCCAGTGGCCACCAAGAACATTCAGTACTTC
>TRBV12-3/TRBV12-4|few|TRBJ1-1|.
CASSSVGNTEAFF
TGTGCCAGCAGTTCTGTGGGGAACACTGAAGCTTTCTTT
>TRBV10-3|many|TRBJ1-2|.
CAISEPTAQHYGYTF
TGTGCCATCAGTGAGCCTACGGCACAGCACTATGGCTACACCTTC
>TRBV3-1|many|TRBJ2-3|.
CASSQYTTPVIGHTDTQYF
TGTGCCAGCAGCCAGTACACCACCCCAGTGATTGGCCACACAGATACGCAGTATTTT
>TRBV6-6|many|TRBJ2-7|TRBD1
CASSYSADRAEQYF
TGTGCCAGCAGTTACTCCGCGGACAGGGCCGAGCAGTACTTC
>TRBV24-1|many|TRBJ1-1|.
CATSDSRLYTEAFF
TGTGCCACCAGTGATTCCCGGTTGTACACTGAAGCTTTCTTT
>TRBV5-1|.|TRBJ2-2|.
CASREVPNTGELFF
TGCGCCAGCAGAGAGGTCCCGAACACCGGGGAGCTGTTTTTT
>TRBV5-1|few|TRBJ2-3|.
CASSLAVAHTDTQYF
TGCGCCAGCAGCTTGGCAGTGGCCCACACAGATACGCAGTATTTT
>TRBV5-1|many|TRBJ1-1|.
CASSLDWNTEAFF
TGCGCCAGCAGCTTGGATTGGAACACTGAAGCTTTCTTT
>TRBV5-6|many|TRBJ1-4|.
CASSRGNEKLFF
TGTGCCAGCAGTAGGGGAAATGAAAAACTGTTTTTT
>TRBV4-1|many|TRBJ1-4|.
CASSQGPQTANEKLFF
TGCGCCAGCAGCCAAGGTCCCCAAACGGCTAATGAAAAACTGTTTTTT
>TRBV3-1|few|TRBJ2-5|TRBD1
CASSFPGQGETQYF
TGTGCCAGCAGCTTCCCAGGACAGGGAGAGACCCAGTACTTC
>TRBV7-2|.|TRBJ1-6|TRBD1
CASSLGQHNSPLHF
TGTGCCAGCAGCTTGGGACAGCACAATTCACCCCTCCACTTT
>TRBV5-1|few|TRBJ2-2|TRBD1
CASRTGTVNTGELFF
TGCGCCAGCAGAACCGGGACAGTGAACACCGGGGAGCTGTTTTTT
>TRBV10-3|many|TRBJ1-2|TRBD1
CAISELPGQGFGNYGYTF
TGTGCCATCAGTGAACTTCCGGGACAGGGGTTTGGTAACTATGGCTACACCTTC
>TRBV27|many|TRBJ1-2|.
CASSLRGFDYGYTF
TGTGCCAGCAGTTTGAGGGGGTTTGACTATGGCTACACCTTC
>TRBV15|.|TRBJ2-3|TRBD1
CATRDRGSTDTQYF
TGTGCCACCCGGGACAGGGGAAGCACAGATACGCAGTATTTT
>TRBV5-1|many|TRBJ2-1|.
CASSLTVGGPGEQFF
TGCGCCAGCAGCTTGACCGTGGGCGGCCCGGGTGAGCAGTTCTTC
>TRBV5-1|few|TRBJ2-1|TRBD2
CASRTSEYNEQFF
TGCGCCAGTCGGACTAGCGAGTACAATGAGCAGTTCTTC
>TRBV20-1|many|TRBJ1-2|.
CSARDISIVGDFYGYTF
TGCAGTGCTAGAGATATTTCTATCGTAGGGGACTTCTATGGCTACACCTTC
>TRBV4-1|many|TRBJ1-1|TRBD1
CASSQVPLLQGHPTEAFF
TGCGCCAGCAGCCAAGTGCCCCTGTTACAGGGGCACCCCACTGAAGCTTTCTTT
>TRBV5-1|many|TRBJ1-2|.
CASSLDSGDGYTF
TGCGCCAGCAGCTTGGATTCGGGGGATGGCTACACCTTC
>TRBV14|many|TRBJ2-1|.
CASSQDRENEQFF
TGTGCCAGCAGCCAAGATAGAGAGAATGAGCAGTTCTTC
>TRBV7-2|many|TRBJ2-1|.
CASSQGGGPSYNEQFF
TGTGCCAGCAGCCAAGGTGGGGGACCCTCCTACAATGAGCAGTTCTTC
>TRBV10-2|many|TRBJ2-7|.
CASSEQGRLYEQYF
TGCGCCAGCAGTGAACAGGGCAGGTTGTACGAGCAGTACTTC
>TRBV10-3|few|TRBJ2-3|TRBD2
CAISASLGLAAIRTDTQYF
TGTGCCATCAGTGCCTCCTTGGGACTAGCGGCGATCCGCACAGATACGCAGTATTTT
>TRBV14|.|TRBJ2-3|TRBD1
CASSLQGQGVTQYF
TGTGCCAGCAGCCTGCAGGGACAGGGTGTTACGCAGTATTTT
>TRBV7-2|many|TRBJ1-2|.
CASSYNPRYGYTF
TGTGCCAGCAGTTACAACCCCCGGTATGGCTACACCTTC
>TRBV25-1|many|TRBJ2-7|.
CASRDKGEQYF
TGTGCCAGCAGGGATAAGGGCGAGCAGTACTTC
>TRBV4-1|many|TRBJ2-3|.
CASRVGHALPTDTQYF
TGCGCCAGCAGGGTGGGACACGCTCTCCCGACAGATACGCAGTATTTT
>TRBV15|few|TRBJ2-5|.
CATSNGGQETQYF
TGTGCCACCAGCAATGGCGGCCAAGAGACCCAGTACTTC
>TRBV20-1|many|TRBJ2-3|.
CSASKPLSGTDTQYF
TGCAGTGCTTCTAAGCCCCTTTCGGGCACAGATACGCAGTATTTT
>TRBV3-1|few|TRBJ2-2|.
CASKGRNTGELFF
TGTGCCAGCAAGGGGCGAAACACCGGGGAGCTGTTTTTT
>TRBV5-1|many|TRBJ2-7|.
CASSFRGSTYEQYF
TGCGCCAGCAGCTTTCGAGGGTCAACCTACGAGCAGTACTTC